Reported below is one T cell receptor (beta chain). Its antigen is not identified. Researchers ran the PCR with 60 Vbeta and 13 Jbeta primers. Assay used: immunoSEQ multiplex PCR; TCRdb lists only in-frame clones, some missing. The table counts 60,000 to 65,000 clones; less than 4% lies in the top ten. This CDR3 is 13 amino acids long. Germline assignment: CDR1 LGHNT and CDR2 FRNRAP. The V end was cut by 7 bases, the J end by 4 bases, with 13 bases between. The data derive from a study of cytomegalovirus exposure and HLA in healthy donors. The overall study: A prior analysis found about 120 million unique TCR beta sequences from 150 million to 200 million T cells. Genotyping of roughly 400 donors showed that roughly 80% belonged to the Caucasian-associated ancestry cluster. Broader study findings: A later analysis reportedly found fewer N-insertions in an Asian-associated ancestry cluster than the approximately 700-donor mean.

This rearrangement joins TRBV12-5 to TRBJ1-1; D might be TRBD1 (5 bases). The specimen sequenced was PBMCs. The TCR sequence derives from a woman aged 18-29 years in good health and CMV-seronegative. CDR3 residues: CASELGGSTEAFF. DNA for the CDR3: TGTGCTAGTGAATTGGGGGGGAGCACTGAAGCTTTCTTT.